The T cell receptor (beta chain) described here comes from a study of T cells in Graves' hyperthyroidism and ophthalmopathy. Amplification targeted TCR beta CDR3 regions from RNA transcripts. Using the HTBI primer set, a first-round RT-PCR was run on the TCR CDR3. One entry per CDR3 protein, called by TCRdb with MiXCR from the multiplex PCR reads. Of about 500,000 distinct CDR3 sequences in the sample, 46% were seen once. With 5 bases removed from V and 1 base from J, the gap between germline ends came to 12 bases. The germline gives CDR1 DFQATT, CDR2 SNEGSKA (reference sequence). The CDR3 runs 14 residues.

Sequences were obtained from peripheral blood or thyroid tissue (not recorded which). The V gene is TRBV20-1, the J gene TRBJ1-5, with D possibly TRBD1 on 5 matching bases. The receptor's source is an adult woman with Graves' disease, either hyperthyroidism or ophthalmopathy (not recorded which). The CDR3 coding sequence is TGCAGTGCTGAGGGGTTTCTGAGCAATCAGCCCCAGCATTTT. As protein: CSAEGFLSNQPQHF.